Below are 15 T cell receptor beta chains sequenced from a single sample in a study of T cell responses to AZD1222 COVID-19 vaccine listed by TCRdb under 2021. Libraries were built with the immunoSEQ multiplex PCR assay. TCRdb limited this immuneACCESS table to in-frame rearrangements with V and J called. A share of clones is missing; checked studies link under half to unresolved V genes, and the rest is unexplained. In this sample the table shows some 25,000 clones, more than 85% of which occur a single time. The ten largest clones represent about 8% of the sample. This specimen's time point label, per the study, means: about 28 days (+/-7) after the second vaccine dose. The sequencing here drew on peripheral blood, taken 28 days after the second AZD1222 dose. The receptors come from an adult who received the AZD1222 COVID-19 vaccine.

J is TRBJ2-3 and V is TRBV27; no clear D. The germline gives CDR1 MNHEY, CDR2 SMNVEV (reference sequence). The CDR3 covers 13 residues. Trimming took off 3 bases at V and 2 bases at J, with 6 bases between the two ends. CDR3 loop: CASSFRFTDTQYF. CDR3 sequence (DNA): TGTGCCAGCAGTTTCAGATTCACAGATACGCAGTATTTT.

V is TRBV2 and J is TRBJ2-1; possible D gene TRBD1, 6 bases. CDR1 and CDR2 from the germline V gene are SNHLY and FYNNEI. V lost 4 bases and J 4 bases, leaving 29 bases between the germline ends. The CDR3 covers 20 residues. CDR3 coding DNA: TGTGCCAGCAGTGTACAAAAGACAGGTTTTAGCGACCTCCCGTACAATGAGCAGTTCTTC. Its protein is CASSVQKTGFSDLPYNEQFF.

In its sample, this clone was seen a few times. V and J are TRBV2 and TRBJ1-2, with D maybe TRBD1 (6 bases). This CDR3 contains 17 residues. CDR1 and CDR2 (germline): SNHLY, FYNNEI. The V and J ends lost 7 bases and 8 bases respectively, with 29 bases between them. The CDR3 loop reads CASTTSRGGPGLRGYTF. Here the CDR3 DNA reads TGTGCCAGCACAACCTCAAGGGGGGGCCCCGGGTTGCGGGGCTACACCTTC.

The chain combines TRBV19 with TRBJ2-1, with TRBD1 identical over 8 bases. The CDR3 extends over 14 amino acids. V lost 1 base and J lost 8; bases outside the gene matches: 4. Germline V gene data show CDR1 as LNHDA and CDR2 as SQIVND (reference sequence). CDR3 in amino acids: CASSIVTGGYEQFF. The CDR3 DNA follows: TGTGCCAGTAGTATAGTCACAGGGGGATATGAGCAGTTCTTC.

The chain links TRBV19 to TRBJ2-5, with 8 nucleotides matching TRBD2. This CDR3 spans 14 amino acids. The germline V gene has CDR1 LNHDA and CDR2 SQIVND (reference sequence). Trimming cost V 5 bases and J 5 bases; bases outside gene matches: 7. The CDR3 nucleotides read TGTGCCAGTAGTCTCGGGAGGGACCGGGAGACCCAGTACTTC. It translates to CASSLGRDRETQYF.

V is TRBV10-1 and J is TRBJ2-3; D gene ambiguous. The CDR3 length is 14 residues. From germline, CDR1 is WNHNN and CDR2 SYGVQD (reference sequence). Trimming took 0 bases from V and 4 from J, leaving 8 bases between them. The CDR3: CASSESPVPDTQYF. In nucleotides, the CDR3 is TGCGCCAGCAGTGAGTCACCAGTCCCAGATACGCAGTATTTT.

The rearrangement links TRBV2 to TRBJ2-3; unclear D gene. Germline V gene data show CDR1 as SNHLY and CDR2 as FYNNEI. The V gene lost 0 bases and the J gene lost 2 bases, with 12 bases spanning the gap. This CDR3 contains 16 residues. The CDR3 coding sequence is TGTGCCAGCAGTGAAGCGCCTAGTCTTTCCACAGATACGCAGTATTTT. Amino acids: CASSEAPSLSTDTQYF.

This rearrangement joins TRBV6-5 to TRBJ2-4, with D unresolved. V lost 6 bases, J lost 0 bases, and 9 bases lay in between. CDR3 length: 14 residues. Germline V gene sequence: CDR1 MNHEY, CDR2 SVGAGI. CDR3 sequence: CASRGKLAKNIQYF. The DNA of the CDR3 is TGTGCCAGCAGGGGCAAGCTAGCCAAAAACATTCAGTACTTC.

The V gene is TRBV19, the J gene TRBJ1-4, with 7 bases lining up with TRBD1. The CDR3 spans 15 residues. CDR1 and CDR2 from the germline V gene are LNHDA and SQIVND (reference sequence). V gave up 5 bases and J gave up 7 bases; unmatched junction bases: 10. The CDR3 spells CASSSTGEAAEKLFF. Here the CDR3 DNA reads TGTGCCAGTAGTTCCACAGGGGAAGCAGCTGAAAAACTGTTTTTT. Based on the CDR3 plus reference TRBV19 and TRBJ1-4, the full variable domain is DGGITQSPKYLFRKEGQNVTLSCEQNLNHDAMYWYRQDPGQGLRLIYYSQIVNDFQKGDIAEGYSVSREKKESFPLTVTSAQKNPTAFYLCASSSTGEAAEKLFFGSGTQLSVL.

The rearrangement joins TRBV6-5 to TRBJ2-1, with unresolved D. CDR1 and CDR2 (germline): MNHEY, SVGAGI. The length of the CDR3 is 13 residues. V lost 6 bases and J 3 bases, leaving 9 bases between the germline ends. CDR3 sequence reads: CASRSQNYNEQFF. The CDR3 DNA sequence: TGTGCCAGCAGGAGTCAAAACTACAATGAGCAGTTCTTC.

This clone was picked up one time. The sample carries other DNA sequences with the same CDR3. CDR3 nucleotides: TGCGCCAGCAGCTTGGCCGGACAGGGAAATTCACCCCTCCACTTT. Translating it yields CASSLAGQGNSPLHF. This chain joins TRBV5-1 and TRBJ1-6; 8 bases map to TRBD1. The length of the CDR3 is 15 residues. Germline CDR1 and CDR2: SGHRS and YFSETQ. The ends lost 0 bases at V and 7 bases at J; junction bases unmatched: 3.

V usage is TRBV7-2 and J usage is TRBJ1-1; TRBD1 matches 7 bases. The CDR3 totals 15 residues. J was trimmed by 1 base and V by 4 bases; bases with no gene match: 6. Germline V gives CDR1 SGHTA, CDR2 FQGNSA. This CDR3 reads CASSSGQTSNTEAFF. In DNA form, the CDR3 reads TGTGCCAGCAGCTCGGGACAGACCTCGAACACTGAAGCTTTCTTT.

CDR3 nucleotides: TGTGCCATCAGTGAGTCGGGAGGTTCCGCTTCACCCCTCCACTTT. It specifies CAISESGGSASPLHF. V is TRBV10-3 and J is TRBJ1-6, with D hard to call. Deletions cut 0 bases from V and 9 bases from J, with 12 bases between. The CDR3 length is 15 residues. Per the germline V gene, CDR1 is ENHRY and CDR2 is SYGVKD.

This clone was seen once. One end of the junction fails to match germline, which may point to a read error. V and J are TRBV2 and TRBJ1-6; TRBD1 matches at 8 bases. The CDR3 extends over 13 amino acids. Per the germline V gene, CDR1 is SNHLY and CDR2 is FYNNEI. The CDR3 nucleotides are TGTGCCAGTTGGACAGGGTATAGTTCACCCCTCCACTTT. The encoded protein is CASWTGYSSPLHF.

CDR3 sequence (DNA): TGTGCCAGCAGACCCGACTCTTACGAGCAGTACTTC. Translation: CASRPDSYEQYF. This chain joins TRBV5-8 and TRBJ2-7; D remains ambiguous. Trimming removed 5 bases from V and 4 bases from J, with 10 bases in between. This CDR3 has 12 amino acids. The germline gives CDR1 SGHTS, CDR2 YDEGEE.